Below are 32 T cell receptor beta chains sequenced from a single sample in a study of blood T cell repertoires in COVID-19 (dated by TCRdb to 2020 to 2022). Library preparation employed the immunoSEQ multiplex PCR assay. TCRdb limited this immuneACCESS table to in-frame rearrangements with V and J called. A share of clones is missing; checked studies link under half to unresolved V genes, and the rest is unexplained. The table for this sample lists 130,000 to 150,000 clones; more than 65% of them were counted only once. About a tenth of the sample belongs to the ten largest clones. The specimen sequenced was peripheral blood. Receptors originate from a man between 60 and 75 years old with active or convalescent COVID-19.

This chain connects TRBV12-5 to TRBJ1-6; 7 nucleotides agree with TRBD1. Germline trimming cut 1 base from V and 3 bases from J; bases unmatched to any gene: 6. The CDR3 spans 17 residues. In germline, CDR1 is LGHNT, CDR2 FRNRAP. This chain's CDR3 is CASGLARQGYYNSPLHF. CDR3 in DNA: TGTGCTAGTGGTTTGGCCCGACAGGGATACTATAATTCACCCCTCCACTTT.

The chain is built from TRBV5-1 and TRBJ2-1, with D possibly matching TRBD2 (5 bases). CDR3 length: 14 amino acids. The V gene's germline CDR1 is SGHRS and CDR2 YFSETQ. V was cut by 0 bases and J by 3 bases, with 7 bases left in between. The CDR3 DNA sequence: TGCGCCAGCAGCTTGGGAGACTACTACAATGAGCAGTTCTTC. Protein product: CASSLGDYYNEQFF.

This clone was observed once. V gene TRBV4-3 combines with J gene TRBJ1-2; TRBD1 aligns across 8 bases. Germline V gene lookup returns CDR1 LGHNA and CDR2 YSLEER. The CDR3 covers 20 residues. V lost 0 bases to trimming and J lost 2 bases; unmatched junction nucleotides: 17. CDR3 protein: CASSQDVQGAVSLINYGYTF. As DNA, the CDR3 is TGCGCCAGCAGCCAAGATGTTCAGGGGGCTGTTTCTCTAATCAACTATGGCTACACCTTC.

The chain has TRBV23-1 and TRBJ1-1; D gene ambiguous. Being an ORF, TRBV23-1 has a function that is uncertain. The CDR3 loop spans 14 amino acids. Trimming removed 0 bases from V and 6 bases from J, with 11 bases in between. CDR3: CASSQSFLCAEAFF. CDR3 nucleotides: TGCGCCAGCAGTCAATCGTTCCTTTGCGCTGAAGCTTTCTTT.

This chain uses TRBV19 with TRBJ2-2; 12 nucleotides agree with TRBD1. Germline CDR1 LNHDA, CDR2 SQIVND (reference sequence). The CDR3 has 15 residues. The V and J ends lost 8 bases and 7 bases, in that order; junction bases with no gene match: 8. The CDR3 DNA is TGTGCCAGTGGGACCGGGACAGGGGGCTTCGGGGAGCTGTTTTTT. It translates to CASGTGTGGFGELFF. Based on the CDR3 plus reference TRBV19 and TRBJ2-2, the full variable domain is DGGITQSPKYLFRKEGQNVTLSCEQNLNHDAMYWYRQDPGQGLRLIYYSQIVNDFQKGDIAEGYSVSREKKESFPLTVTSAQKNPTAFYLCASGTGTGGFGELFFGEGSRLTVL.

The rearrangement joins TRBV12-5 to TRBJ1-5; unclear D gene. Germline lookup yields CDR1 LGHNT and CDR2 FRNRAP. There are 14 residues in the CDR3. The V end lost 0 bases, the J end lost 0 bases, and 3 bases lay between the germline ends. Here the CDR3 reads CASGLVHSNQPQHF. Written as DNA, the CDR3 is TGTGCTAGTGGTTTGGTACATAGCAATCAGCCCCAGCATTTT.

The chain carries TRBV6-4 and TRBJ2-1; 8 nucleotides line up with TRBD2. The V and J ends lost 7 bases and 7 bases, in that order; junction bases with no gene match: 9. CDR1 is MRHNA and CDR2 is SNTAGT in the germline V gene. CDR3 length: 14 residues. CDR3 DNA: TGTGCCAGCAAGCGCCTCCCGGGGGGGAATGAGCAGTTCTTC. It yields the protein CASKRLPGGNEQFF.

The CDR3 sequence: CASSDGRSYNEQFF. In nucleotides, the CDR3 is TGTGCCAGCTCCGATGGGCGCTCCTACAATGAGCAGTTCTTC. This chain joins TRBV6-5 and TRBJ2-1; unclear D gene. The CDR3 totals 14 residues. CDR1 MNHEY and CDR2 SVGAGI come from the germline V gene. V lost 8 bases and J lost 0, with 11 bases in between.

The chain recombines TRBV28 with TRBJ1-5; the D gene is possibly TRBD1 (5 bases). Germline CDR1 reads MDHEN; CDR2 reads SYDVKM. Trimming stripped 7 bases from V and 3 bases from J, with 13 bases between. The CDR3 sequence is 14 residues long. CDR3 nucleotides: TGTGCCAGCAAACCCACAGGTTCCAATCAGCCCCAGCATTTT. It translates to CASKPTGSNQPQHF.

The V call is TRBV11-2, the J call TRBJ1-1, with D hard to call. This CDR3 contains 16 residues. V was clipped by 1 base and J by 1 base, with 13 bases between them. Germline V gives CDR1 SGHAT, CDR2 FQNNGV. This CDR3 reads CASSLASWAKNTEAFF. For the CDR3, the DNA is TGTGCCAGCAGCTTAGCATCGTGGGCGAAGAACACTGAAGCTTTCTTT.

This chain joins TRBV30 and TRBJ2-7; 8 nucleotides line up with TRBD1. Germline CDR1 and CDR2: GTSNPN and SVGIG (reference sequence). V shed 5 bases and J 10 bases; nucleotides not matched to a gene: 10. The CDR3 runs 12 residues. The CDR3 loop is CAWDSGQGGQYV. Here the CDR3 DNA reads TGTGCCTGGGACAGCGGACAGGGAGGTCAGTACGTC.

The chain couples TRBV6-1 to TRBJ2-5; 7 nucleotides align to TRBD1. Germline CDR1 reads MNHNS; CDR2 reads SASEGT. Trimming removed 2 bases from V and 8 bases from J; junction bases left unmatched: 8. This CDR3 has 14 residues. Written as DNA, the CDR3 is TGTGCCAGCAGTGAACCCAGGGGGAAGAATACCCAGTACTTC. Translation: CASSEPRGKNTQYF.

This chain joins TRBV3-1 (or the pseudogene TRBV3-2) and TRBJ2-3; 8 bases are shared with TRBD1. Germline values: CDR1 LGHDT, CDR2 YNNKEL (reference sequence). The V gene end was trimmed by 7 bases and the J gene end by 4 bases; junction bases not matched to a gene: 25. CDR3 length: 20 amino acids. CDR3 DNA sequence: TGTGCCAGCAACAGGGGGTCGTATCCACTGAATTATCTTATAGCAGATACGCAGTATTTT. The encoded protein is CASNRGSYPLNYLIADTQYF.

The V gene is TRBV7-9, the J gene TRBJ2-7, with TRBD2 matching over 8 bases. V shed 5 bases and J 3 bases; nucleotides not matched to a gene: 6. CDR3 length: 14 amino acids. Germline CDR1 and CDR2: SEHNR and FQNEAQ (reference sequence). This CDR3 is CASSLLAGGYEQYV. The CDR3 nucleotides are TGTGCCAGCAGCCTCCTGGCGGGGGGCTACGAGCAGTACGTC.

The chain joins TRBV19 to TRBJ1-1, with TRBD1 matching over 7 bases. CDR1 LNHDA and CDR2 SQIVND come from the germline V gene (reference sequence). Trimming at V came to 5 bases and at J to 5 bases, leaving 2 bases not matched to a gene. This CDR3 contains 12 residues. The DNA for the CDR3 is TGTGCCAGTAGTGACAGGGCGACTGAAGCTTTCTTT. Translation: CASSDRATEAFF.

The V gene is TRBV6-1, the J gene TRBJ2-7; no clear D. Germline lookup yields CDR1 MNHNS and CDR2 SASEGT. The V end was cut by 2 bases, the J end by 4 bases, with 12 bases between. CDR3 length: 14 residues. The CDR3 spells CASSESPGVYEQYV. CDR3 nucleotides: TGTGCCAGCAGTGAAAGCCCTGGAGTTTACGAGCAGTACGTC.

This chain uses TRBV7-9 with TRBJ1-4; 7 positions agree with TRBD1. This CDR3 has 14 residues. Germline values: CDR1 SEHNR, CDR2 FQNEAQ (reference sequence). Trimming took 4 bases from V and 2 from J; bases not matched to a gene: 1. The CDR3 DNA follows: TGTGCCAGCAGCTGGGGACAGACTAATGAAAAACTGTTTTTT. It specifies CASSWGQTNEKLFF.

This rearrangement joins TRBV2 to TRBJ1-4; 7 bases agree with TRBD1. Germline CDR1 SNHLY, CDR2 FYNNEI. V shed 6 bases and J 4 bases; nucleotides not matched to a gene: 8. The CDR3 has 15 residues. DNA of the CDR3: TGTGCCAGCAGGGCCGGAGGGACAGTTAATGAAAAACTGTTTTTT. Residues: CASRAGGTVNEKLFF.

The CDR3 nucleotides read TGTGCCAGCAGCCGGGGGGGATCTGGACCCTACGAGCAGTACGTC. As protein: CASSRGGSGPYEQYV. The chain joins TRBV7-8 to TRBJ2-7; 8 nucleotides agree with TRBD2. This CDR3 contains 15 residues. Germline CDR1 reads SGHVS; CDR2 reads FQNEAQ. V shed 5 bases and J 2 bases; nucleotides not matched to a gene: 8.

The chain recombines TRBV7-2 with TRBJ2-3, with 7 nucleotides matching TRBD1. This CDR3 spans 14 amino acids. Germline V gene data show CDR1 as SGHTA and CDR2 as FQGNSA. Trimming took 7 bases from V and 1 from J; bases not matched to a gene: 5. CDR3 amino acids: CASNSGQGTDTQYF. CDR3 coding DNA: TGTGCCAGCAATTCCGGACAGGGCACAGATACGCAGTATTTT.

This clone was detected once. The chain is built from TRBV7-8 and TRBJ2-1, with 13 bases lining up with TRBD2. Germline CDR1 and CDR2: SGHVS and FQNEAQ. V gave up 4 bases and J gave up 8 bases; unmatched junction bases: 5. This CDR3 has 15 residues. The chain's CDR3 is CASSWTSGSFHEQFF. The CDR3 region has the DNA TGTGCCAGCAGCTGGACTAGCGGGAGCTTCCATGAGCAGTTCTTC.

The V gene is TRBV4-3, the J gene TRBJ1-6; 8 positions agree with TRBD1. Germline-derived CDR1 and CDR2 are LGHNA and YSLEER. Trimming at V came to 0 bases and at J to 5 bases, leaving 3 bases not matched to a gene. CDR3 size: 16 residues. CDR3 bases: TGCGCCAGCAGCCAAGAAAACAGGGGGGATAATTCACCCCTCCACTTT. Translating it yields CASSQENRGDNSPLHF.

The genes are TRBV4-3 and TRBJ1-6; 9 nucleotides agree with TRBD1. J was trimmed by 10 bases and V by 0 bases; bases with no gene match: 4. This CDR3 has 15 amino acids. Germline V lookup: CDR1 LGHNA, CDR2 YSLEER. The DNA of the CDR3 is TGCGCCAGCAGCCAAGATGGGACAGGGAGATCACCCCTCCACTTT. Translation gives CASSQDGTGRSPLHF.

The chain recombines TRBV10-3 with TRBJ1-2; 10 bases are shared with TRBD1. Germline V lookup: CDR1 ENHRY, CDR2 SYGVKD. V lost 0 bases to trimming and J lost 1 base; unmatched junction nucleotides: 8. The CDR3 covers 18 residues. Written as DNA, the CDR3 is TGTGCCATCAGTGAGTCGACAGGACAGGGGGGGAATAACTATGGCTACACCTTC. Residues: CAISESTGQGGNNYGYTF.

The gene calls are TRBV5-1 and TRBJ2-7; 10 nucleotides line up with TRBD1. The germline V gene encodes CDR1 SGHRS and CDR2 YFSETQ. After removal of 4 bases from V and 2 bases from J, the junction contained 3 bases not matched to a gene. The CDR3 loop spans 14 amino acids. The CDR3 DNA reads TGCGCCAGCAGCAAGGGACAGGGGACCTACGAGCAGTACTTC. Translating gives CASSKGQGTYEQYF.

The rearrangement links TRBV18 to TRBJ1-5, with a weak D call TRBD1 (5 bases). CDR1 KGHSH and CDR2 LQKENI come from the germline V gene. Trimming stripped 0 bases from V and 5 bases from J, with 11 bases between. The CDR3 contains 15 residues. DNA of the CDR3: TGTGCCAGCTCACCACCGGGCCAGGGCCATCAGCCCCAGCATTTT. Protein: CASSPPGQGHQPQHF.

V is TRBV5-5 and J is TRBJ2-5, with TRBD2 matching 7 bases. With V trimmed by 4 bases and J by 5 bases, 11 bases remained unmatched. Germline V CDR1 and CDR2: SGHKS, YYEKEE (reference sequence). There are 15 residues in the CDR3. In DNA, the CDR3 is TGTGCCAGCAGCCCAGACGGGGGAGGGGTGGAGACCCAGTACTTC. This sequence encodes CASSPDGGGVETQYF.

The chain has TRBV5-1 and TRBJ2-4; 7 nucleotides align to TRBD2. From germline, CDR1 is SGHRS and CDR2 YFSETQ. CDR3 length equals 19 residues. After removal of 4 bases from V and 2 bases from J, the junction contained 18 bases not matched to a gene. The CDR3 reads CASSLPEGGSSETKNIQYF. The DNA for the CDR3 is TGCGCCAGCAGCCTACCCGAGGGCGGGAGCAGCGAGACCAAAAACATTCAGTACTTC.

J is TRBJ2-7 and V is TRBV11-2; 10 nucleotides align to TRBD1. The V gene's germline CDR1 is SGHAT and CDR2 FQNNGV. The J segment lost 0 bases and the V segment lost 6 bases, leaving 8 bases of the junction unmatched. The CDR3 spans 16 residues. CDR3 sequence (DNA): TGTGCCAGCAGGAAACCGGGACAGGGGAGCTCCTACGAGCAGTACTTC. Translated: CASRKPGQGSSYEQYF.

V and J are TRBV6-6 and TRBJ2-7; possibly TRBD1 for D (6 bases). V was shortened by 2 bases and J by 7 bases, with 9 bases between the two germline ends. CDR3 length equals 12 residues. The V gene's germline CDR1 is MNHNY and CDR2 SVGAGI (reference sequence). The CDR3 protein is CASSYGGHEQYV. Written as DNA, the CDR3 is TGTGCCAGCAGTTACGGGGGCCATGAGCAGTACGTC.

The gene calls are TRBV30 and TRBJ1-5; TRBD1 aligns across 9 bases. The germline V gene has CDR1 GTSNPN and CDR2 SVGIG (reference sequence). The CDR3 consists of 13 residues. After removal of 7 bases from V and 3 bases from J, the junction contained 4 bases not matched to a gene. The CDR3, as DNA: TGTGCCTTTAACAGGGGGCCCAATCAGCCCCAGCATTTT. Its translation: CAFNRGPNQPQHF.

In its sample, this clone was seen once. The chain carries TRBV7-9 and TRBJ1-6; weak D call: TRBD1 (6 bases). Germline V lookup: CDR1 SEHNR, CDR2 FQNEAQ (reference sequence). Trimming shortened V by 4 bases and J by 7 bases, and 17 bases separated the two germline ends. The CDR3 spans 16 residues. The CDR3 DNA reads TGTGCCAGCAGCTCGCAGGGGTTGTTTAGGAATTCACCCCTCCACTTT. Translating it yields CASSSQGLFRNSPLHF. The variable domain in full, completed from reference TRBV7-9 and TRBJ1-6, reads DTGVSQNPRHKITKRGQNVTFRCDPISEHNRLYWYRQTLGQGPEFLTYFQNEAQLEKSRLLSDRFSAERPKGSFSTLEIQRTEQGDSAMYLCASSSQGLFRNSPLHFGNGTRLTVT.